This T cell receptor beta chain appears in the sequencing data of a study of OX40 agonist ivuxolimab in advanced cancers. Study-wide background: Each patient was given ivuxolimab into a vein every 2 weeks, at 0.01 to 10 mg/kg. Those treated in dose escalation had hepatocellular carcinoma, melanoma, renal cell cancer or head and neck cancer. Mean age around 60 years, range about 23 to 85; roughly 82% male. Points from the study as a whole: On average, CD8+ T cells showed a greater number of expanded clones than CD4+.

Produced via immunoSEQ multiplex PCR; TCRdb's table is partial and in-frame only. The sample has tens of thousands of clones; 60% to 80% are singletons. Remarks on this clone: The antigen is unknown.

This CDR3 comprises 15 residues. V trimming: 1 base; J trimming: 5 bases; junction bases outside the gene matches: 3. CDR1 and CDR2 from the germline V gene are MNHNY and SVGAGI (reference sequence). The chain combines TRBV6-6 with TRBJ2-1; TRBD2 agrees at 9 bases. This TCR came from an adult with an advanced solid tumor such as melanoma, head and neck, liver or kidney cancer. The specimen was CD4+ or CD8+ T cells sorted from blood, collected in a trial of the OX40 agonist ivuxolimab. This chain's CDR3 is CASSYLAGANNEQFF. The CDR3 DNA follows: TGTGCCAGCAGTTACTTAGCGGGGGCCAACAATGAGCAGTTCTTC.